A single sample gave rise to the 12 T cell receptor beta chains below, sequenced in a study of T cells in Graves' hyperthyroidism and ophthalmopathy. Researchers amplified the TCR beta CDR3 regions from RNA transcripts. A first-round RT-PCR of the TCR CDR3 used the HTBI primer set. TCRdb re-called the multiplex PCR reads through MiXCR, storing one row per CDR3 protein. The sample includes 450,000 to 700,000 distinct CDR3 sequences, approximately 44% of them seen just once. What was sequenced was peripheral blood or thyroid tissue (not recorded which). These receptors were collected from a young woman with Graves' hyperthyroidism.

This clonotype was seen a few times. The CDR3 protein is CASSPMAGDGELFF. For the CDR3, the DNA is TGTGCCAGCAGTCCCATGGCAGGGGACGGGGAGCTGTTTTTT. V gene TRBV27 combines with J gene TRBJ2-2; a weak D match, TRBD1 (6 bases). CDR1 is MNHEY, CDR2 SMNVEV, per germline (reference sequence). CDR3 length equals 14 residues. Trimming stripped 5 bases from V and 7 bases from J, with 14 bases between.

This clonotype occurred many times. The chain carries TRBV5-1 and TRBJ1-6; 10 nucleotides align to TRBD1. The CDR3 totals 15 residues. Germline assignment: CDR1 SGHRS and CDR2 YFSETQ. The J segment lost 6 bases and the V segment lost 4 bases, leaving 4 bases of the junction unmatched. CDR3 nucleotides: TGCGCCAGCAGCCTGGACAGGGGGGTTAATTCACCCCTCCACTTT. Translated: CASSLDRGVNSPLHF.

This chain connects TRBV20-1 to TRBJ2-5, with D tentatively TRBD1 (7 bases). This CDR3 is 18 amino acids long. From germline, CDR1 is DFQATT and CDR2 SNEGSKA (reference sequence). Trimming cost V 5 bases and J 9 bases, with 34 bases left between them. The CDR3 nucleotides are TGCAGTGCTGGAGCCTTGTCCTATAAACAGGGGAGGAATCAGCCCCAGTACTTC. Protein product: CSAGALSYKQGRNQPQYF.

V gene TRBV9 combines with J gene TRBJ2-2, with 8 bases lining up with TRBD1. The germline CDR1 and CDR2 sequences are SGDLS and YYNGEE. V was clipped by 4 bases and J by 10 bases; unmatched bases: 9. CDR3 size: 14 residues. In DNA form, the CDR3 reads TGTGCCAGCAGCCTGACAGGGGCTGGGGCGGAGCTGTTTTTT. It specifies CASSLTGAGAELFF.

This clonotype has ten or more counts. The V gene is TRBV5-6, the J gene TRBJ2-2, with TRBD1 as a possible D gene (5 bases). V dropped 4 bases and J dropped 2 bases, with 9 bases sitting between them. Per the germline V gene, CDR1 is SGHDT and CDR2 is YYEEEE. CDR3 length: 14 residues. The CDR3, as DNA: TGTGCCAGCAGCCAAGACAGTAACACCGGGGAGCTGTTTTTT. The encoded protein is CASSQDSNTGELFF.

The J gene is TRBJ2-1, the V gene TRBV24-1, with D maybe TRBD2 (5 bases). TRBJ2-7 explains the end of the DNA better; the J call may be wrong. Germline V CDR1 and CDR2: KGHDR, SFDVKD. The CDR3 runs 15 residues. The CDR3 region has the DNA TGTGCCACCAGTGATCAGGCGGGCCGATACAATGAGCAGTACTTC. Translated: CATSDQAGRYNEQYF.

This clonotype was recorded a few times. This chain uses TRBV6-5 with TRBJ2-7, with D tentatively TRBD2 (6 bases). Germline CDR1 and CDR2: MNHEY and SVGAGI. The CDR3 is 13 amino acids. V gave up 6 bases and J gave up 6 bases, with 15 bases separating them. DNA for the CDR3: TGTGCCAGCAGGGTTCCCGGGAGTAGCGAGCAGTACTTC. It is translated as CASRVPGSSEQYF.

This chain links TRBV24-1 with TRBJ2-7; 8 bases agree with TRBD1. The CDR3 sequence is 13 residues long. The V gene's germline CDR1 is KGHDR and CDR2 SFDVKD. Trimming at V came to 9 bases and at J to 7 bases, leaving 10 bases not matched to a gene. The chain's CDR3 is CATGTGLYDEQYF. In nucleotides, the CDR3 is TGTGCCACCGGGACAGGCTTGTATGATGAGCAGTACTTC.

V usage is TRBV20-1 and J usage is TRBJ1-2; D is perhaps TRBD1 (5 bases). Germline CDR1 is DFQATT and CDR2 is SNEGSKA (reference sequence). Trimming left V 6 bases short and J 1 base short, with 24 bases between. The CDR3 has 17 residues. The CDR3 region is CSATSEGDRNLNYGYTF. As DNA, the CDR3 is TGCAGTGCCACCAGTGAGGGCGACAGAAACCTTAACTATGGCTACACCTTC.

As to this clonotype: Germline is not matched at one junction end, which may reflect a read error. The gene calls are TRBV11-2 and TRBJ1-2; 8 positions match TRBD1. This CDR3 region has 14 residues. CDR1 SGHAT and CDR2 FQNNGV come from the germline V gene. The CDR3 loop reads CASSLGRGPYDYTF. CDR3 coding DNA: TGTGCCAGCAGCTTAGGCAGGGGGCCCTATGACTACACCTTC.

Note on this clonotype: With a much larger clone just one base away, this may be a read error. The chain's CDR3 is CASSSWNTEAFF. CDR3 nucleotide sequence: TGTGCCAGCAGCTCTTGGAACACTGAAGCTTTCTTT. V gene TRBV6-1 combines with J gene TRBJ1-1; D gene unclear. Germline CDR1 and CDR2: MNHNS and SASEGT. CDR3 length: 12 residues. Trimming removed 6 bases at V and 1 base at J, with 6 bases between.

The V and J genes are TRBV29-1 and TRBJ1-2, with D unresolved. CDR1 is SQVTM, CDR2 ANQGSEA, per germline. The V end lost 1 base, the J end lost 0 bases, and 9 bases lay between the germline ends. This CDR3 spans 14 amino acids. The CDR3 loop is CSVEGGSANYGYTF. The CDR3 DNA reads TGCAGCGTTGAAGGGGGATCGGCTAACTATGGCTACACCTTC.